One and the same sample provided the 26 T cell receptor beta chains below, sequenced in a study of PD-1 blockade in classical Hodgkin lymphoma. Exposure to brentuximab vedotin varied, and each patient had relapsed following autologous stem cell transplantation. Sequencing used immunoSEQ multiplex PCR; TCRdb keeps in-frame clones, though not all of them. This table has 8,500 to 14,000 clones, roughly 80% appearing once. The sample in question was peripheral blood mononuclear cells (PBMCs), obtained at baseline. The receptors here all came from a human donor with classical Hodgkin lymphoma.

This chain links TRBV7-2 with TRBJ2-1, with a weak D call TRBD1 (6 bases). The length of the CDR3 is 15 residues. V was shortened by 5 bases and J by 4 bases, with 15 bases between the two germline ends. Germline CDR1 and CDR2: SGHTA and FQGNSA. The DNA of the CDR3 is TGTGCCAGCAGCGCCGGACAGATTTATTACAATGAGCAGTTCTTC. Its protein product is CASSAGQIYYNEQFF.

The rearrangement links TRBV21-1 to TRBJ2-1; TRBD1 was called by the table and not checked on the DNA. TRBV21-1 has pseudogene status. The CDR3 contains 12 residues. The CDR3 spells CASRDRGHEQFF. The CDR3 DNA follows: TGTGCCAGCAGGGACAGGGGCCATGAGCAGTTCTTC.

This clone was counted once. The genes are TRBV11-3 and TRBJ2-5, with 9 bases matching TRBD1. V shed 5 bases, J shed 11 bases, and the junction held 9 bases outside the gene matches. The CDR3 length is 13 residues. Germline V gene sequence: CDR1 SGHNT, CDR2 YENEEA. The CDR3 loop is CASSAQGAEEQYF. CDR3 nucleotides: TGTGCCAGCAGCGCACAGGGGGCGGAAGAGCAGTACTTC.

The rearrangement joins TRBV7-9 to TRBJ2-5, with 10 bases lining up with TRBD2. V was pared by 5 bases and J by 4 bases, with 10 bases of the junction left unmatched. The CDR3 length is 16 residues. Germline V gene lookup returns CDR1 SEHNR and CDR2 FQNEAQ (reference sequence). Here the CDR3 reads CASSRASGGRGETQYF. The CDR3 region has the DNA TGTGCCAGCAGCCGCGCTAGCGGGGGTAGAGGAGAGACCCAGTACTTC.

The chain recombines TRBV2 with TRBJ2-3; 10 bases are shared with TRBD2. This CDR3 has 13 amino acids. Germline V gene lookup returns CDR1 SNHLY and CDR2 FYNNEI. V dropped 6 bases and J dropped 5; count of bases not matched to a gene: 2. DNA for the CDR3: TGTGCCAGCAGCCTAGCGGGGGTAGATACGCAGTATTTT. Its protein is CASSLAGVDTQYF. The full variable domain, with the rest looked up from reference TRBV2 and TRBJ2-3, is EPEVTQTPSHQVTQMGQEVILRCVPISNHLYFYWYRQILGQKVEFLVSFYNNEISEKSEIFDDQFSVERPDGSNFTLKIRSTKLEDSAMYFCASSLAGVDTQYFGPGTRLTVL.

V usage is TRBV18 and J usage is TRBJ1-1; 7 bases match TRBD1. The CDR3 is 17 residues long. Germline lookup yields CDR1 KGHSH and CDR2 LQKENI. V trimming: 1 base; J trimming: 5 bases; junction bases outside the gene matches: 13. The CDR3 reads CASSPQQGKGGLTEAFF. Written as DNA, the CDR3 is TGTGCCAGCTCACCACAACAGGGGAAAGGAGGATTGACTGAAGCTTTCTTT.

DNA of the CDR3: TGCGCCAGCAGCCAATCGGCCGCCGCCGGAAACATTCAGTACTTC. Translating it yields CASSQSAAAGNIQYF. The chain uses TRBV4-1 and TRBJ2-4; D is unresolved. This CDR3 is 15 amino acids long. CDR1 and CDR2 from the germline V gene are MGHRA and YSYEKL. V was cut by 2 bases and J by 6 bases, with 14 bases left in between.

The chain links TRBV2 to TRBJ1-5; 7 bases are shared with TRBD1. This CDR3 spans 15 amino acids. Germline values: CDR1 SNHLY, CDR2 FYNNEI. The junction had 5 bases not matched to a gene; V was cut back by 5 bases and J by 1 base. The CDR3 loop reads CASSSDRVSNQPQHF. CDR3 bases: TGTGCCAGCAGTTCCGACAGGGTAAGCAATCAGCCCCAGCATTTT.

The rearrangement links TRBV11-3 to TRBJ2-5; D remains ambiguous. Per germline, CDR1 SGHNT and CDR2 YENEEA. The CDR3 sequence is 15 residues long. V was pared by 3 bases and J by 0 bases, with 11 bases between. CDR3 amino acids: CASSFGQEYQETQYF. CDR3 bases: TGTGCCAGCAGCTTCGGGCAGGAGTACCAAGAGACCCAGTACTTC.

This chain links TRBV11-3 with TRBJ2-3; maybe TRBD2 (6 bases). This CDR3 has 16 amino acids. The V gene's germline CDR1 is SGHNT and CDR2 YENEEA. V lost 2 bases to trimming and J lost 0 bases, with 12 bases between them. Here the CDR3 DNA reads TGTGCCAGCAGCTTACGTTCGGGACTGAGCACAGATACGCAGTATTTT. It specifies CASSLRSGLSTDTQYF.

V and J are TRBV7-9 and TRBJ1-2; perhaps TRBD1 as D (5 bases). This CDR3 comprises 14 residues. Trimming took 2 bases from V and 8 from J, leaving 15 bases between them. Germline CDR1 SEHNR, CDR2 FQNEAQ (reference sequence). The CDR3 nucleotides are TGTGCCAGCAGCTTAAGGGGTCCCGGGCTGGGCTACACCTTC. It translates to CASSLRGPGLGYTF.

J is TRBJ1-4 and V is TRBV11-2; D gene unclear. Germline V gene data show CDR1 as SGHAT and CDR2 as FQNNGV. The CDR3 is 12 residues long. V gave up 6 bases and J gave up 13 bases, with 15 bases separating them. The CDR3 DNA reads TGTGCCAGCAGGTTGACTGGATCAAGACTGTTTTTT. Residues: CASRLTGSRLFF.

This chain uses TRBV13 with TRBJ2-1; tentatively, D is TRBD2 (5 bases). The CDR3 has 13 residues. Germline V gene data show CDR1 as PRHDT and CDR2 as FYEKMQ (reference sequence). Trimming removed 0 bases at V and 8 bases at J, with 8 bases between. CDR3 in amino acids: CASSLGLVYEQFF. CDR3 sequence (DNA): TGTGCCAGCAGCTTAGGACTAGTTTATGAGCAGTTCTTC. The whole variable domain, filled in from reference TRBV13 and TRBJ2-1, reads AAGVIQSPRHLIKEKRETATLKCYPIPRHDTVYWYQQGPGQDPQFLISFYEKMQSDKGSIPDRFSAQQFSDYHSELNMSSLELGDSALYFCASSLGLVYEQFFGPGTRLTVL.

The J gene is TRBJ2-5, the V gene TRBV5-1; TRBD1 matches at 9 bases. Germline lookup yields CDR1 SGHRS and CDR2 YFSETQ. The CDR3 length is 15 residues. The trim removed 4 bases at V and 1 base at J, leaving 5 bases unmatched. The DNA of the CDR3 is TGCGCCAGCAGCCCAGGGACAGGGACCCAAGAGACCCAGTACTTC. Translating gives CASSPGTGTQETQYF.

This chain links TRBV19 with TRBJ1-6, with D tentatively TRBD1 (5 bases). Trimming took 7 bases from V and 7 from J, leaving 23 bases between them. The V gene's germline CDR1 is LNHDA and CDR2 SQIVND (reference sequence). CDR3 length: 17 amino acids. CDR3 amino acids: CASTDPGWGAGNSPLHF. In nucleotides, the CDR3 is TGTGCCAGTACCGACCCTGGATGGGGCGCGGGGAATTCACCCCTCCACTTT.

J is TRBJ1-4 and V is TRBV28, with no clear D. Per germline, CDR1 MDHEN and CDR2 SYDVKM. V was trimmed by 5 bases and J by 8 bases, leaving 15 bases between them. The CDR3 contains 14 residues. The CDR3 DNA follows: TGTGCCAGCAGTAGGTCAAATAGTGGGGAAAAACTGTTTTTT. This gives the protein CASSRSNSGEKLFF.

The chain carries TRBV4-1 and TRBJ1-1; D possibly corresponds to TRBD1 (6 bases). This CDR3 spans 13 amino acids. Germline V lookup: CDR1 MGHRA, CDR2 YSYEKL. CDR3 DNA: TGCGCGACCGGGAGGGGGTCGAACACTGAAGCTTTCTTT. Protein product: CATGRGSNTEAFF.

The rearrangement uses TRBV19 and TRBJ2-2; weak D call: TRBD2 (6 bases). Trimming took 2 bases from V and 4 from J, leaving 14 bases between them. The CDR3 covers 16 residues. CDR1 and CDR2 from the germline V gene are LNHDA and SQIVND (reference sequence). The CDR3 DNA reads as TGTGCCAGTAGTATATGGGGGAGAGCGGGCACCGGGGAGCTGTTTTTT. Its protein is CASSIWGRAGTGELFF. Drawing the rest from reference TRBV19 and TRBJ2-2, the complete variable domain is DGGITQSPKYLFRKEGQNVTLSCEQNLNHDAMYWYRQDPGQGLRLIYYSQIVNDFQKGDIAEGYSVSREKKESFPLTVTSAQKNPTAFYLCASSIWGRAGTGELFFGEGSRLTVL.

The V and J genes are TRBV28 and TRBJ2-3; the match to TRBD1 covers 9 bases. The CDR3 length is 17 residues. J gave up 2 bases and V 3 bases, and 9 bases lay outside the gene matches. The germline V gene has CDR1 MDHEN and CDR2 SYDVKM. This chain's CDR3 is CASSLTYGTGNTDTQYF. The CDR3 region has the DNA TGTGCCAGCAGTTTGACATACGGGACAGGGAACACAGATACGCAGTATTTT.

The genes are TRBV19 and TRBJ1-1, with D perhaps matching TRBD1 (6 bases). V gave up 6 bases and J gave up 2 bases, with 10 bases separating them. Germline CDR1 and CDR2: LNHDA and SQIVND (reference sequence). The CDR3 has 13 residues. The CDR3 sequence: CASRGTHNTEAFF. In nucleotides, the CDR3 is TGTGCCAGTAGGGGGACACACAACACTGAAGCTTTCTTT.

J is TRBJ2-5 and V is TRBV6-1; tentatively, D is TRBD1 (6 bases). Trimming left V 5 bases short and J 4 bases short, with 14 bases between. The V gene's germline CDR1 is MNHNS and CDR2 SASEGT. The CDR3 is 14 residues long. In nucleotides, the CDR3 is TGTGCCAGCAGTAGACAGGAAACCAGAGAGACCCAGTACTTC. This gives the protein CASSRQETRETQYF.

The chain links TRBV18 to TRBJ1-4; D is unresolved. Germline CDR1 and CDR2: KGHSH and LQKENI. This CDR3 spans 13 amino acids. Trimming shortened V by 3 bases and J by 4 bases, and 6 bases separated the two germline ends. CDR3 in DNA: TGTGCCAGCTCACCCGAGGTTAATGAAAAACTGTTTTTT. Translation gives CASSPEVNEKLFF.

This clone came up a few times. J is TRBJ2-7 and V is TRBV15; the match to TRBD2 covers 10 bases. The CDR3 runs 16 residues. Germline V gene lookup returns CDR1 LNHNV and CDR2 YYDKDF (reference sequence). V trimming: 0 bases; J trimming: 4 bases; junction bases outside the gene matches: 6. This CDR3 is CATSRDRLAGVYEQYF. In DNA, the CDR3 is TGTGCCACCAGCAGAGATAGGCTAGCGGGGGTATACGAGCAGTACTTC.

By sample fraction, this clone is medium-sized. The CDR3, as DNA: TGTGCCAGCAGGGGGGGGACAGTCACAGATACGCAGTATTTT. Protein product: CASRGGTVTDTQYF. The chain combines TRBV2 with TRBJ2-3; tentatively, D is TRBD1 or TRBD2 (7 bases each). The CDR3 consists of 14 residues. Trimming cost V 6 bases and J 2 bases, with 12 bases left between them. CDR1 is SNHLY, CDR2 FYNNEI, per germline.

The chain uses TRBV5-4 and TRBJ1-1, with D possibly being TRBD1 (6 bases). CDR1 SGHNT and CDR2 YYREEE come from the germline V gene (reference sequence). The CDR3 is 13 amino acids. V dropped 5 bases and J dropped 3 bases, with 11 bases sitting between them. CDR3 in amino acids: CASRSDRYTEAFF. CDR3 in DNA: TGTGCCAGCAGAAGCGACAGGTACACTGAAGCTTTCTTT.

CDR3 in DNA: TGCGCCAGCAGCCAAGACGGGCTGGCGCGGGAGACCCAGTACTTC. It codes for CASSQDGLARETQYF. V is TRBV4-3 and J is TRBJ2-5; D remains ambiguous. Trimming took off 0 bases at V and 5 bases at J, with 13 bases between the two ends. The CDR3 loop spans 15 amino acids. CDR1 is LGHNA and CDR2 is YSLEER in the germline V gene.